This TCR beta chain was recovered during a study of T cell clonotyping in hematopoietic cell transplantation. The wider study: Cytoreduction preceded collection of pretransplant recipient samples. Study-wide results and limits: Pathologically expanded recipient clonotypes increased progressively from day 30 to day 180 as diversity fell.

Profiled with immunoSEQ multiplex PCR; TCRdb holds only in-frame clones, not every one. The sample lists some 45,000 clones, approximately 78% occurring once. The CDR3 is made up of 12 amino acids. V lost 6 bases and J 1 base, leaving 6 bases between the germline ends. CDR1 and CDR2 (germline): LGHNA, YNFKEQ. Time point here: recipient sample about 28 days before transplant, after cytoreduction. A note on this clone: Its antigen remains unknown.

The sequence came from a man aged 55 to 70 with myelodysplastic syndrome. Some clones in this sample may be carry-over from other donors' samples. This specimen consisted of peripheral blood mononuclear cells, obtained before stem cell transplant. The V and J genes are TRBV4-2 and TRBJ1-1; no clear D gene. CDR3 DNA sequence: TGTGCCAGCAGGCTGGGGAACACTGAAGCTTTCTTT. This sequence encodes CASRLGNTEAFF.